This T cell receptor (beta chain) was captured by sequencing in a study of Ad26.COV2.S vaccination and SARS-CoV-2 variants. Study overall: Intramuscularly, Ad26.COV2.S was given either once or twice, 56 days apart. Broader study findings: Possibly, TCR breadth and depth analyses underestimated total T cell responses. The study found higher spike-specific TCR breadth in vaccine than placebo recipients.

Germline assignment: CDR1 ENHRY and CDR2 SYGVKD. This CDR3 contains 14 residues. V was pared by 3 bases and J by 7 bases, with 12 bases between. TCRdb's copy holds only in-frame clones and misses some; the assay was immunoSEQ multiplex PCR. Here the sample spans under 400,000 clones, 80% to 90% being singletons. This clone has a single count. Its antigen is currently unknown. Specified treatment: about 20 received Ad26.COV2.S at low or high dose, single or two shots; about 5 received placebo; per-sample allocation not given. Sample collection was performed on day 63 after the first vaccine or placebo injection.

This clonotype originated in a person aged 18 to 65 who received the Ad26.COV2.S COVID-19 vaccine or a placebo. The chain carries TRBV10-3 and TRBJ1-4; D not resolved. Sequences were derived from peripheral blood, sampled in a trial of Ad26.COV2.S vaccine versus placebo. CDR3 sequence (DNA): TGTGCCATCAGTGAAGGAGGGCGTAGTGAAAAACTGTTTTTT. Protein sequence: CAISEGGRSEKLFF.